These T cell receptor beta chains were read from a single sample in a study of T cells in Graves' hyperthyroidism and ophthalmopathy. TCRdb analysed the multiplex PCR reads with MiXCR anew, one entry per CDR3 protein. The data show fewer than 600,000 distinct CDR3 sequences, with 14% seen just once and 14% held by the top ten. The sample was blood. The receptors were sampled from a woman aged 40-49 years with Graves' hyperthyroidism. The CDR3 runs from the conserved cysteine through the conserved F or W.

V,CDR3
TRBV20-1,CSATTSELYEQYF
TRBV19,CASGVGGDRQPQHF
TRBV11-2,CASSLVQGGVLYEQYF
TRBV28,CASTSPYLEAFF
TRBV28,CASRRASGINTGELFF
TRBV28,CASSQGGGMVNTEAFF
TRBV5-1,CASSLGATEAFF
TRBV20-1,CSALLAGSENTGELFF
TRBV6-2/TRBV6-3,CASRPQGSETQYF
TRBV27,CASSFLSGQGGVNEHFF
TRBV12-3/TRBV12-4,CASSKRSSYNEQFF
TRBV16,CASSQPGEPYEQYF
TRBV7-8,CASSLARWNSNQPQHF
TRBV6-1,CASSEEPAYEQYF
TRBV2,CASSVGGTEAFF
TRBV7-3,CASSLGLGYSYEQYF
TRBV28,CASSHINQGSLSGNTIYF
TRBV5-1,CASSSTSGFYNEQFF
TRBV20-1,CSASSGLAWETQYF
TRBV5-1,CASSLGQGKGEQYF
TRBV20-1,CSARGENGYNEQFF
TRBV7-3,CASSPSGLSYEQYF
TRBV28,CASRLSDLGSVNEQYF
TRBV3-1,CASSTLNPRSSYNEQFF
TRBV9,CASSPHGTLYEQYF
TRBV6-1,CASSEWVPGELFF
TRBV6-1,CASRKTVDNNSPLHF
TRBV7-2,CASSQRGEQYF
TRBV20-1,CSANSILPTEPQHF
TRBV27,CASSLSWSGIQETQYF
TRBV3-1,CASSHGEVGVWTEAFF
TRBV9,CASSTRLAGGTGELLF
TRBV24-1,CATRQGAGNEQFF
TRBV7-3,CAGSHLGETQYF
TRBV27,CASSEQGLRLFF
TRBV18,CASSPSQYNEQFF
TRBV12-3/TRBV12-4,CASSLGAWGAPSEYEQYF
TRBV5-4,CASSLTAGAGAEAFF
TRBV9,CASSKGLATSYEQYF
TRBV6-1,CASRTGTSRYEQYF
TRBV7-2,CASSFHNRVQGNEQYF
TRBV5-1,CASSLGDTAGEETQYF